Listed here are 9 T cell receptor beta chains from one sample, sequenced in a study of cytomegalovirus exposure and HLA in healthy donors. This PCR relied on a set of 60 Vbeta primers and 13 Jbeta primers. The method was immunoSEQ multiplex PCR; TCRdb's version includes in-frame clones alone and lacks a portion of them. This sample has about 120,000 clones, with roughly 82% found just once. Sequenced: PBMCs. The receptors derive from a woman in her forties in good health and CMV-seropositive.

The genes are TRBV6-5 and TRBJ2-7, with D tentatively TRBD2 (5 bases). Germline lookup yields CDR1 MNHEY and CDR2 SVGAGI. The ends were cut back, 5 bases at V and 3 bases at J, with 17 bases in the middle. The CDR3 loop spans 15 amino acids. The CDR3 sequence: CASSLMRGKNYEQYF. The DNA for the CDR3 is TGTGCCAGCAGTCTGATGCGAGGGAAGAACTACGAGCAGTACTTC.

This clone has only one observation. The chain links TRBV28 to TRBJ1-5; TRBD1 agrees at 8 bases. This CDR3 is built from 15 residues. V was pared by 3 bases and J by 6 bases, with 7 bases of the junction left unmatched. From germline, CDR1 is MDHEN and CDR2 SYDVKM. CDR3 DNA sequence: TGTGCCAGCAGTTTCCTTACAGGGGGGCTTCAGCCCCAGCATTTT. Translating gives CASSFLTGGLQPQHF.

The chain couples TRBV7-9 to TRBJ2-1, with 9 bases that match TRBD1. Germline V gives CDR1 SEHNR, CDR2 FQNEAQ (reference sequence). Unmatched junction bases numbered 3, after V lost 5 bases and J lost 1 base. The CDR3 spans 15 residues. The CDR3 coding sequence is TGTGCCAGCAGCGCGGGGACAGGGTCCTACAATGAGCAGTTCTTC. This sequence encodes CASSAGTGSYNEQFF.

The chain combines TRBV30 with TRBJ2-5; D might be TRBD2 (6 bases). The last part of the DNA fits TRBJ2-7 better; the J call may be wrong. Germline-derived CDR1 and CDR2 are GTSNPN and SVGIG (reference sequence). The CDR3 sequence is 14 residues long. Here the CDR3 reads CAWELSSAPYEQYF. The DNA for the CDR3 is TGTGCCTGGGAGCTCTCTAGCGCTCCCTACGAGCAGTACTTC.

J is TRBJ1-5 and V is TRBV2; D uncertain. The germline CDR1 and CDR2 sequences are SNHLY and FYNNEI. The CDR3 runs 12 residues. V was shortened by 5 bases and J by 7 bases, with 9 bases between the two germline ends. Here the CDR3 DNA reads TGTGCCAGCAGTTTACAGCGGCAGCCCCAGCATTTT. Protein product: CASSLQRQPQHF.

The chain recombines TRBV7-2 with TRBJ1-1; 7 bases match TRBD1. The CDR3 totals 18 residues. V shed 0 bases and J 0 bases; nucleotides not matched to a gene: 10. CDR1 and CDR2 from the germline V gene are SGHTA and FQGNSA. The CDR3 here is CASSLAFAGTELNTEAFF. In nucleotides, the CDR3 is TGTGCCAGCAGCTTAGCTTTCGCCGGGACAGAGTTGAACACTGAAGCTTTCTTT. The full variable domain, its missing parts supplied by reference TRBV7-2 and TRBJ1-1, is GAGVSQSPSNKVTEKGKDVELRCDPISGHTALYWYRQSLGQGLEFLIYFQGNSAPDKSGLPSDRFSAERTGGSVSTLTIQRTQQEDSAVYLCASSLAFAGTELNTEAFFGQGTRLTVV.

This clone was seen just once. The rearrangement uses TRBV7-9 and TRBJ1-2, with D maybe TRBD1 (6 bases). The CDR3 consists of 14 residues. V was cut by 3 bases and J by 1 base, with 9 bases left in between. CDR1 is SEHNR, CDR2 FQNEAQ, per germline (reference sequence). The CDR3 sequence: CASSFPGVNYGYTF. The CDR3 DNA reads TGTGCCAGCAGCTTCCCAGGGGTTAACTATGGCTACACCTTC.

The chain has TRBV6-6 and TRBJ2-2; 7 positions match TRBD2. V shed 0 bases, J shed 4 bases, and the junction held 2 bases outside the gene matches. The CDR3 is 15 residues long. In germline, CDR1 is MNHNY, CDR2 SVGAGI (reference sequence). The CDR3 protein is CASSYSPGGTGELFF. DNA for the CDR3: TGTGCCAGCAGTTACTCGCCGGGGGGCACCGGGGAGCTGTTTTTT.

This clone was seen only a few times. The J gene is TRBJ1-5, the V gene TRBV30, with D perhaps matching TRBD1 (6 bases). Trimming cost V 2 bases and J 1 base, with 15 bases left between them. The germline V gene has CDR1 GTSNPN and CDR2 SVGIG (reference sequence). There are 16 residues in the CDR3. The CDR3 coding sequence is TGTGCCTGGAGTTACTCACAGGGTGGAAGCAATCAGCCCCAGCATTTT. It is translated as CAWSYSQGGSNQPQHF.